This record covers a single TCR beta chain. Its target is unknown. Only in-frame clones appear in the TCRdb table, and some are missing; sequencing was by immunoSEQ multiplex PCR. This repertoire shows some 32,000 clones, 88% found once; its top ten account for around 5%. This sample is drawn from a study of chemoradiotherapy in HPV16-positive cancers. General observations from the study: The functional HPV-specific definition rests on just two HPV16-positive patients.

Deletions cut 4 bases from V and 2 bases from J, with 19 bases between. CDR1 is SGHDT and CDR2 is YYEEEE in the germline V gene. The CDR3 length is 17 residues. The clonotype was recovered from a human donor with HPV-associated anogenital cancer. Source: blood, taken from a patient who underwent chemoradiotherapy. The V gene is TRBV5-6, the J gene TRBJ2-1; D may match TRBD1 or TRBD2 (5 bases each). The chain's CDR3 is CASSPPGAAPPYNEQFF. CDR3 nucleotides: TGTGCCAGCAGCCCACCCGGGGCGGCTCCCCCCTACAATGAGCAGTTCTTC.